This section outlines one TCR beta chain sequence together with its context. Its antigen specificity is not known. No base quality values were provided; no much bigger clone lies one nucleotide off. The cohort comprised some 680 healthy bone marrow donors. Cohort members were all nominally healthy when sampled, although unrecorded immune exposures were likely present. The donor tested CMV seropositive, placing the donor among the 310 or so seropositive members of the cohort. Each donor provided a peripheral blood sample, and peripheral blood mononuclear cells were used for TCR beta sequencing. Genomic DNA extraction from the blood cell samples was performed with the Qiagen DNeasy Blood Extraction Kit. Library creation used the immunoSEQ multiplex PCR assay. A mixture of 60 forward primers for TCR Vbeta segments and 13 reverse primers for TCR Jbeta segments was used in the multiplex PCR. A multiplex PCR assay on genomic DNA amplified the CDR3 region of rearranged TCR beta genes. The Illumina HiSeq System was used to sequence the amplified TCR beta libraries as 87-base-pair reads. As for the original processing: A later analysis tallied 75 million to 95 million unique TCR beta chains across the 700 or so repertoires, and some 12 million of those chains were shared by two or more donors. Raw reads were error-corrected and collapsed into unique sequences by a nearest-neighbor algorithm in which closely related sequences were merged to remove PCR and sequencing errors. CDR3 sequences were aligned to IMGT reference sequences to assign V, D and J gene segments. For a sequence to be retained, a match of at least six nucleotides was required to both a V gene segment and a J gene segment. A rearrangement was called productive if the CDR3 had no stop codons and remained in frame with V and J, and every other rearrangement was called non-productive. Following IMGT convention, CDR3 was defined as the stretch from the second conserved V-encoded cysteine to the conserved J-encoded phenylalanine. The earlier analysis of 500 to 600 of the donors excluded sequences that lacked an unambiguous match to a single V gene segment. In an earlier analysis of 587 of the donors, a V segment was called functional when productive rearrangements were above 56.7%, and segregating when the standard deviation between donors exceeded 5%. To diagnose cytomegalovirus status from the catalog of TCR beta chain sequences, a statistical classification framework was built. V and J gene assignment, in a later analysis, came from comparing TCR nucleotide sequences with IMGT/GENE-DB human TR gene sequences. The TCRdist pipeline was used in a later analysis to assign CDR3 sequences and most-parsimonious VDJ recombination scenarios. In a later analysis, each TCR beta chain was defined by its CDR3 amino acid sequence together with its V-gene family, and reads without a unique V-gene family were excluded. To address suspected cross-contamination and a sequencing artifact, a later analysis removed 592 highly shared, low-generation-probability nucleotide sequences. A later analysis calculated a clonal expansion index for each public chain from normalized within-repertoire ranks of inferred template counts. A later analysis computed generation probabilities with a VDJ recombination model fitted to out-of-frame rearrangements, and checked the results against IGoR. In a later analysis, TCR-TCR, TCR-HLA and TCR-CMV co-occurrence was scored with hypergeometric tests, and a repertoire-size bias correction was applied to TCR pairs. In a later analysis, false discovery rates were estimated by permuting HLA or CMV assignments 20 times. In a later analysis, co-occurring TCRs were grouped with DBSCAN, and TCRdist sequence similarity was added when clustering was performed within HLA-allele-positive subsets. For co-occurrence clustering, repertoires with fewer than 30,000 or more than 120,000 public chains were excluded, along with about five repertoires with anomalous nucleotide sharing. Here the immuneACCESS table is served through TCRdb, limited to in-frame sequences with V and J called. Missing clones are a known gap in these copies; in checked studies unresolved V genes cover under half, and the rest lacks a known reason. V and J calls and clone size are copied from that table; D and trimming were computed from the DNA. Counted in this sample were 90,000 to 120,000 clones; 70% of them appeared once. The ten largest make up about a tenth of the sample.

Spanning cysteine to phenylalanine, the CDR3 consists of 15 amino acids. Only CDR3 DNA is held: 45 bases, read in frame from base 1. The germline V gene (reference sequence) gives CDR1 as LNHDA and CDR2 as SQIVND. Here V drops 5 bases and J drops 1 base, and the junction holds 5 bases not matched to any gene. This sample was taken from a study of cytomegalovirus exposure and HLA in healthy donors (dated by TCRdb to about 2017). For context, the study as a whole: An earlier analysis of approximately 640 of the donors reported approximately 290 Gb of sequence data and 117 million unique TCR beta sequences from roughly 200 million T cells. An early release that covered around 590 HLA-typed donors contained approximately 300 gigabases of sequencing data and tens of millions of unique TCR sequences. Among the roughly 410 genotyped donors, around 81% belonged to the genetic ancestry cluster associated with self-reported Caucasian donors. The study aimed to test whether cataloging public T cell receptors could reveal signatures of past pathogen exposure. The study used immunosequencing to profile the T cell repertoires of 670 or so subjects and linked those repertoires to cytomegalovirus serostatus. In addition to the first cohort of 666 subjects, a separate validation cohort of approximately 120 different subjects was used. To predict cytomegalovirus infection status, the study combined high-throughput TCR immunosequencing, statistical association of individual TCRs with disease status, and machine learning. In a later analysis, previously published TCR beta repertoires from 550 to 750 donors were re-analyzed and high-resolution HLA genotyping was added so that TCR occurrence patterns could be studied. In the later analysis, no new phenotypic data were used to find candidate immune exposures; instead, reliance was placed on TCR beta sequences and their occurrence across donors. In an earlier analysis of several hundred of the donors, high-throughput TCR beta sequencing was used to judge whether each TCR beta V gene segment behaved as functional or pseudogenic. Donor age, sex, ethnicity and CMV serostatus were compiled together with the repertoire data. Genome-wide SNP genotypes for about 65% of the roughly 670 donors were used in a later genetic analysis, which treated that subset as a discovery cohort. Every discovery cohort repertoire had been produced on one sequencing platform. Class I and class II HLA loci were covered by the typing at four-digit resolution. Typing coverage varied by locus: roughly 620-630 donors for A, B, C, DRB1 and DQB1; 500 to 550 for DQA1; over 600 for DPA1; fewer than 480 for DPB1. Roughly 5 DR-DQ haplotypes were handled as single units for association and clustering, since linkage in the cohort was strong. On average, around 200,000 unique TCR beta nucleotide sequences were sequenced per donor among 350 to 400 genotyped donors of the cohort, with roughly a sixth of those sequences being non-productive. Points the paper makes about the study in general: Sequencing depth was assumed to be roughly uniform across donors in the presence/absence analyses, though that assumption may not hold. Most TCR sequences were seen in very few donors, while some public TCRs were found in many individuals. A further reported finding was that TCR beta sequences accurately predicted the HLA-A and HLA-B alleles for most subjects in the first cohort. According to a later analysis, parvovirus B19, influenza, CMV and Epstein-Barr virus appeared linked to several top co-occurrence clusters. The 87-base-pair reads could not distinguish some IMGT-functional V segments, including TRBV6-2 and TRBV6-3, so those segments were excluded. Strong co-occurrence of HLA alleles, especially DR and DQ, made assigning TCR associations to individual alleles difficult. According to a later genetic analysis, donors in an Asian-associated ancestry cluster had fewer N-insertions in productive TCRs than the roughly 670-donor mean. Linkage disequilibrium might explain the correlated functional status among segregating V segments, but an unknown experimental factor could not be ruled out. In vitro tests confirmed that a few of the cytomegalovirus-associated TCR beta chains recognize cytomegalovirus antigens. The authors suggested that the approach could potentially be extended to other disease states and immunological phenotypes. V-gene and J-gene trimming of TCR beta chains was associated with a missense DCLRE1C variant in a later genetic analysis, and the association was replicated in an independent cohort. Because HLA typing was unavailable for some donors at each locus, only the typed subset was used in association tests. In a later analysis, around 17,000 TCR beta sequences were associated with specific HLA alleles at a false discovery rate of 0.05. A cluster of highly shared sequence variants was judged likely to be a technical artifact of the sequencing pipeline. Compared with equally common non-associated chains, HLA-associated TCR beta chains in a later analysis were more clonally expanded and had lower generation probabilities. Immune exposure information for the cohort was limited to CMV serostatus. The classifier was reported to diagnose cytomegalovirus status with high specificity and sensitivity in both the original cohort and the validation cohort. Most CMV-associated TCR beta chains appeared to be HLA-restricted in a later analysis, and the HLA associations seemed to be driven largely by CMV exposure. A total of around 150 TCR beta chains were listed by the study as associated with cytomegalovirus. A later analysis found that TCR association rates varied across HLA loci, with DRB1 alleles showing the most associated TCRs and HLA-C alleles the fewest. In an earlier analysis of about 600 of the donors, most TCR beta V segments appeared in productive rearrangements about 87% or about 30% of the time, broadly matching IMGT annotations. Only TCR beta chains were sequenced in this cohort, and the absence of alpha or paired-chain data limited detectable features. Because counts were too low, more than 15 rarely observed V segments, including chromosome 9 orphons, were excluded from the earlier analysis of some 590 of the donors.

The sequence was collected from a man aged 35 to 55 in good health and CMV-seropositive. Input material: PBMCs. The sequence joins TRBV19 to TRBJ2-1, and TRBD2 matches 7 of the central bases. At the DNA level, the sequence is TGTGCCAGTAGTGAGGGGCGGGGGTCCTACAATGAGCAGTTCTTC. Translated, this is CASSEGRGSYNEQFF.